Listed here are 17 T cell receptor beta chains from one sample, sequenced in a study of breast tumors, draining lymph nodes, adjacent tissues. The lymph nodes were axillary draining lymph nodes from breast cancer patients. MiXCR, run by TCRdb on the multiplex PCR reads, gives a single entry per CDR3 protein. This sample yields under 150,000 distinct CDR3 sequences, of which about 22% are seen a single time; about 2.4% belongs to the top ten. The sample comprised axillary lymph node tissue. The receptors stem from a female donor with breast cancer. Some clones in this sample may be carry-over from other donors' samples.

This clonotype occurred many times. J is TRBJ2-7 and V is TRBV5-8, with 9 bases identical to TRBD1. Trimming took 4 bases from V and 6 from J; bases not matched to a gene: 11. The CDR3 runs 15 residues. Germline V gives CDR1 SGHTS, CDR2 YDEGEE. DNA of the CDR3: TGTGCCAGCAGCGCCGCCGGGACAGGGAGTTCCGAGCAGTACTTC. Its protein product is CASSAAGTGSSEQYF. Variable domain in full (rest from reference TRBV5-8 and TRBJ2-7): EAGVTQSPTHLIKTRGQQATLRCSPISGHTSVYWYQQALGLGLQFLLWYDEGEERNRGNFPPRFSGRQFPNYSSELNVNALELEDSALYLCASSAAGTGSSEQYFGPGTRLTVT.

This clonotype was counted many times. The chain joins TRBV6-6 to TRBJ2-5; 7 bases line up with TRBD1. With V trimmed by 2 bases and J by 2 bases, 8 bases remained unmatched. Germline CDR1 is MNHNY and CDR2 is SVGAGI (reference sequence). The CDR3 has 16 residues. Here the CDR3 reads CASSYLGTGQQETQYF. The DNA of the CDR3 is TGTGCCAGCAGTTACCTAGGGACGGGACAGCAAGAGACCCAGTACTTC.

This clonotype occurred a few times. This CDR3 reads CASSIVLGKNYGYTF. In DNA form, the CDR3 reads TGTGCCAGTAGTATCGTTCTGGGGAAAAACTATGGCTACACCTTC. The V gene is TRBV19, the J gene TRBJ1-2; D gene uncertain. This CDR3 spans 15 amino acids. Germline loops: CDR1 LNHDA, CDR2 SQIVND (reference sequence). V shed 3 bases and J shed 2 bases, with 13 bases lying between them.

This clonotype was seen many times. The chain has TRBV5-1 and TRBJ2-5; D unresolved. Germline CDR1 and CDR2: SGHRS and YFSETQ. The ends were cut back, 7 bases at V and 5 bases at J, with 21 bases in the middle. The CDR3 has 15 residues. CDR3 sequence reads: CASQSEPGHGETQYF. DNA of the CDR3: TGCGCCAGCCAATCCGAGCCGGGTCACGGGGAGACCCAGTACTTC. The full variable domain, in which reference TRBV5-1 and TRBJ2-5 provide the parts outside the CDR3, is KAGVTQTPRYLIKTRGQQVTLSCSPISGHRSVSWYQQTPGQGLQFLFEYFSETQRNKGNFPGRFSGRQFSNSRSEMNVSTLELGDSALYLCASQSEPGHGETQYFGPGTRLLVL.

At least ten counts were recorded for this clonotype. V is TRBV20-1 and J is TRBJ2-7, with TRBD2 matching over 10 bases. In germline, CDR1 is DFQATT, CDR2 SNEGSKA (reference sequence). The CDR3 has 17 amino acids. With V trimmed by 1 base and J by 2 bases, 11 bases remained unmatched. CDR3 DNA: TGCAGTGCTAGAGCCCCCCTGACTAGCGGGCTCCCCTACGAGCAGTACTTC. It translates to CSARAPLTSGLPYEQYF.

With respect to this clonotype: With a much larger clone just one base away, this may be a read error. CDR3 loop: CATWGLAENSYEQYF. The CDR3 nucleotides read TGTGCCACCTGGGGACTAGCGGAGAACTCCTACGAGCAGTACTTC. V gene TRBV28 combines with J gene TRBJ2-7; 11 bases are a match to TRBD2. The CDR3 has 15 residues. The ends lost 10 bases at V and 0 bases at J; junction bases unmatched: 8. CDR1 is MDHEN, CDR2 SYDVKM, per germline.

The CDR3 spells CASSPSGRPNYGYTF. The CDR3 coding sequence is TGTGCCAGCAGCCCTTCGGGACGTCCTAACTATGGCTACACCTTC. This chain uses TRBV9 with TRBJ1-2; tentative D call: TRBD1 (5 bases). The CDR3 has 15 amino acids. V was shortened by 4 bases and J by 0 bases, with 13 bases between the two germline ends. Germline assignment: CDR1 SGDLS and CDR2 YYNGEE.

This clonotype was recorded many times. The chain uses TRBV4-1 and TRBJ2-1; perhaps TRBD1 as D (5 bases). The V gene lost 3 bases and the J gene lost 5 bases, with 14 bases spanning the gap. The V gene's germline CDR1 is MGHRA and CDR2 YSYEKL. This CDR3 has 15 amino acids. The CDR3 sequence is CASSHEIDSNNEQFF. The CDR3 DNA reads as TGCGCCAGCAGCCACGAAATTGACAGCAACAATGAGCAGTTCTTC.

As regards this clonotype: This could be a read error, since a much larger clone is one nucleotide away. This CDR3 is missing its conserved last phenylalanine or tryptophan, likely due to a read error. The rearrangement uses TRBV11-3 and TRBJ1-4, with TRBD1 matching 10 bases. The length of the CDR3 is 15 residues. With V trimmed by 5 bases and J by 8 bases, 8 bases remained unmatched. Germline assignment: CDR1 SGHNT and CDR2 YENEEA. CDR3 protein: CASSPSDRGREKLFL. CDR3 in DNA: TGTGCCAGCAGCCCCTCCGACAGGGGGCGGGAAAAACTGTTTCTT.

Worth noting for this clonotype: A much larger clone is a single base away; this may be a read error. This chain uses TRBV2 with TRBJ2-7; no clear D. V lost 4 bases and J 9 bases, leaving 16 bases between the germline ends. The CDR3 loop spans 13 amino acids. CDR1 and CDR2 (germline): SNHLY, FYNNEI. Here the CDR3 DNA reads TGTGCCAGCAGTGCGGACCAAGGTCGCGGGCAGTACTTC. Translating it yields CASSADQGRGQYF.

This clonotype was found many times. The CDR3 loop reads CASSRLSYEQYF. CDR3 sequence (DNA): TGTGCCAGCTCAAGGTTATCCTACGAGCAGTACTTC. The chain recombines TRBV6-4 with TRBJ2-7, with unresolved D. This CDR3 region has 12 residues. CDR1 and CDR2 from the germline V gene are MRHNA and SNTAGT. The V end lost 8 bases, the J end lost 1 base, and 9 bases lay between the germline ends.

The J gene is TRBJ2-2, the V gene TRBV6-1; D possibly corresponds to TRBD1 (6 bases). The CDR3 covers 15 residues. In germline, CDR1 is MNHNS, CDR2 SASEGT. Trimming took off 4 bases at V and 8 bases at J, with 17 bases between the two ends. CDR3: CASSALDSSTGELFF. In DNA form, the CDR3 reads TGTGCCAGCAGTGCCTTGGACAGTTCGACGGGGGAGCTGTTTTTT.

This clonotype was seen ten or more times. V and J are TRBV7-8 and TRBJ2-2; D gene ambiguous. Per germline, CDR1 SGHVS and CDR2 FQNEAQ. V lost 3 bases and J 4 bases, leaving 6 bases between the germline ends. There are 13 residues in the CDR3. CDR3 sequence (DNA): TGTGCCAGCAGCTTTCCTTTCACCGGGGAGCTGTTTTTT. The encoded protein is CASSFPFTGELFF.

This clonotype was seen repeatedly, ten times or more. V is TRBV6-6 and J is TRBJ1-6; possible D gene TRBD1, 5 bases. CDR3 size: 14 residues. Germline V gene sequence: CDR1 MNHNY, CDR2 SVGAGI (reference sequence). V was trimmed by 7 bases and J by 8 bases, leaving 15 bases between them. CDR3: CASTSIGADSPLHF. Here the CDR3 DNA reads TGTGCCAGCACCTCCATCGGGGCGGATTCACCCCTCCACTTT.

Worth noting for this clonotype: A read error is possible here, since a much larger clone lies one base away. V gene TRBV19 combines with J gene TRBJ1-5; D is ambiguous. Between the trimmed V and J ends, which lost 4 bases and 1 base, there was a span of 8 bases. CDR1 is LNHDA, CDR2 SQIVND, per germline (reference sequence). CDR3 length: 14 residues. The CDR3 bases are TGTGCCAGTAGTAGGGGAACAAGCAATCAGCCCCAGCATTTT. Translation: CASSRGTSNQPQHF.

Remarks on this clonotype: A much more abundant neighbour one base away suggests this may be a read error. A read error is likely, as this CDR3 ends without the conserved phenylalanine or tryptophan. The rearrangement uses TRBV20-1 and TRBJ1-5, with D unresolved. Between the trimmed V and J ends, which lost 0 bases and 0 bases, there was a span of 9 bases. The CDR3 runs 15 residues. Germline V gene sequence: CDR1 DFQATT, CDR2 SNEGSKA (reference sequence). DNA for the CDR3: TGCAGTGCTAGAGACCGACTGAATAGCAATCAGCCCCAGCATCTT. Translated: CSARDRLNSNQPQHL.

This clonotype was seen repeatedly, ten times or more. This chain connects TRBV4-2 to TRBJ2-7, with TRBD2 as a possible D gene (6 bases). The CDR3 has 18 residues. Germline loops: CDR1 LGHNA, CDR2 YNFKEQ. Trimming stripped 0 bases from V and 3 bases from J, with 21 bases between. The CDR3 protein is CASSQDELATPTNYEQYF. CDR3 nucleotides: TGTGCCAGCAGCCAAGACGAGCTAGCGACACCGACGAACTACGAGCAGTACTTC.